Listed here are 12 T cell receptor beta chains from one sample, sequenced in a study of blood T cell repertoires in COVID-19. Using immunoSEQ multiplex PCR, the repertoire was profiled, and TCRdb retains in-frame clones only, with some absent. The sample includes approximately 440,000 clones, less than 95% of them seen just once. The sample taken for sequencing was PBMCs or T cells enriched from blood (not recorded which). Source of these receptors: a man younger than 35 who had recovered from COVID-19.

This chain joins TRBV19 and TRBJ2-1, with D possibly being TRBD1 (5 bases). V dropped 6 bases and J dropped 3 bases, with 9 bases sitting between them. CDR3 length equals 13 residues. Germline loops: CDR1 LNHDA, CDR2 SQIVND (reference sequence). The CDR3 DNA is TGTGCCAGTAGGGACACCAGCTACAATGAGCAGTTCTTC. This sequence encodes CASRDTSYNEQFF.

The chain couples TRBV27 to TRBJ2-7; perhaps TRBD1 as D (6 bases). CDR3 length: 15 residues. The V end lost 8 bases, the J end lost 2 bases, and 19 bases lay between the germline ends. Germline V gene lookup returns CDR1 MNHEY and CDR2 SMNVEV (reference sequence). The CDR3 nucleotides are TGTGCCAGCTCCGTGACAGGCTTCCACCCCTACGAGCAGTACTTC. Its protein product is CASSVTGFHPYEQYF.

The chain couples TRBV3-1 (or the pseudogene TRBV3-2) to TRBJ2-1, with 8 bases aligning to TRBD2. Trimming at V came to 5 bases and at J to 9 bases, leaving 3 bases not matched to a gene. Germline V CDR1 and CDR2: LGHDT, YNNKEL (reference sequence). The CDR3 totals 12 residues. The CDR3 sequence is CASSISGTEQFF. The DNA for the CDR3 is TGTGCCAGCAGCATTAGCGGGACTGAGCAGTTCTTC.

The count of this clone is one. This chain connects TRBV5-5 to TRBJ1-1; D remains ambiguous. Germline V gene lookup returns CDR1 SGHKS and CDR2 YYEKEE (reference sequence). The CDR3 has 13 residues. V shed 1 base and J shed 7 bases, with 11 bases lying between them. The CDR3 nucleotides read TGTGCCAGCAGCTTGAGCGGGTACGGTGAAGCTTTCTTT. It encodes CASSLSGYGEAFF.

The chain has TRBV7-6 and TRBJ1-1; 10 bases map to TRBD1. The CDR3 is 16 amino acids. Germline-derived CDR1 and CDR2 are SGHVS and FNYEAQ. The trim removed 4 bases at V and 2 bases at J, leaving 7 bases unmatched. The CDR3 DNA follows: TGTGCCAGCAGCTCACCGGGGACAGGGGATAACACTGAAGCTTTCTTT. Translating it yields CASSSPGTGDNTEAFF.

CDR3 amino acids: CASSSTGGSGYTF. CDR3 DNA sequence: TGTGCCAGCAGCTCGACAGGGGGTTCTGGCTACACCTTC. The V call is TRBV5-4, the J call TRBJ1-2, with TRBD1 matching 9 bases. Germline CDR1 is SGHNT and CDR2 is YYREEE (reference sequence). V shed 3 bases and J 7 bases; nucleotides not matched to a gene: 4. The CDR3 runs to 13 residues.

For the CDR3, the DNA is TGCGCCAGCGGGACAGGGGACGAGCAGTACTTC. It codes for CASGTGDEQYF. V and J are TRBV10-1 and TRBJ2-7; 10 positions match TRBD1. V was clipped by 8 bases and J by 5 bases; unmatched bases: 0. Germline CDR1 reads WNHNN; CDR2 reads SYGVQD (reference sequence). The CDR3 has 11 amino acids.

V and J are TRBV5-1 and TRBJ1-5, with D maybe TRBD1 (6 bases). V was cut by 0 bases and J by 3 bases, with 10 bases left in between. Germline CDR1 is SGHRS and CDR2 is YFSETQ. The length of the CDR3 is 15 residues. The CDR3 protein is CASSLAGDPNQPQHF. The CDR3 DNA follows: TGCGCCAGCAGCTTGGCAGGGGATCCCAATCAGCCCCAGCATTTT.

DNA of the CDR3: TGCGCCAGCAGCTCGGGACTAGCGGGAACCGGAGATACGCAGTATTTT. This gives the protein CASSSGLAGTGDTQYF. V usage is TRBV5-1 and J usage is TRBJ2-3; 13 nucleotides agree with TRBD2. CDR1 and CDR2 from the germline V gene are SGHRS and YFSETQ. The ends lost 3 bases at V and 5 bases at J; junction bases unmatched: 6. The CDR3 length is 16 residues.

This chain uses TRBV7-9 with TRBJ1-1; D not certain. The CDR3 is made up of 13 amino acids. V dropped 11 bases and J dropped 5 bases, with 18 bases sitting between them. Germline V gene sequence: CDR1 SEHNR, CDR2 FQNEAQ (reference sequence). The CDR3 nucleotides are TGTGCCGGCATACGGGTAATCGGAACTGAAGCTTTCTTT. Translation gives CAGIRVIGTEAFF. Complete variable domain (other parts from reference TRBV7-9 and TRBJ1-1): DTGVSQNPRHKITKRGQNVTFRCDPISEHNRLYWYRQTLGQGPEFLTYFQNEAQLEKSRLLSDRFSAERPKGSFSTLEIQRTEQGDSAMYLCAGIRVIGTEAFFGQGTRLTVV.

This clone was counted once. The chain combines TRBV19 with TRBJ1-4, with TRBD1 matching 10 bases. J lost 5 bases, V lost 8 bases, and 8 bases had no gene match. The CDR3 spans 15 residues. The germline gives CDR1 LNHDA, CDR2 SQIVND (reference sequence). CDR3 DNA: TGTGCCAGTGGCCACTTGGACAGGGGGAATGAAAAACTGTTTTTT. Amino acids: CASGHLDRGNEKLFF.

The V and J genes are TRBV5-1 and TRBJ2-5; TRBD2 is a possible D gene (5 bases). Germline V gene sequence: CDR1 SGHRS, CDR2 YFSETQ. The V end was cut by 0 bases, the J end by 4 bases, with 10 bases between. The CDR3 runs 14 residues. In DNA, the CDR3 is TGCGCCAGCAGCTTGGAGCTGGGGAGAGAGACCCAGTACTTC. Translated: CASSLELGRETQYF. Drawing the rest from reference TRBV5-1 and TRBJ2-5, the complete variable domain is KAGVTQTPRYLIKTRGQQVTLSCSPISGHRSVSWYQQTPGQGLQFLFEYFSETQRNKGNFPGRFSGRQFSNSRSEMNVSTLELGDSALYLCASSLELGRETQYFGPGTRLLVL.